The next 20 T cell receptor beta chains were all read from a single sample in a study of human CD8 memory T cell subsets. TCR beta was sequenced from UMI-tagged 5' RACE libraries. TCRdb reanalyzed the 5' RACE reads, giving one entry per CDR3 protein sequence and no DNA. The sample includes roughly 5,000 distinct CDR3 sequences. The specimen sequenced was CD8+ effector memory T cells (TEM) sorted from PBMCs. This sample's subset: effector memory CD8 T cells, CCR7- CD45RO+ CD95+. The receptors shown here come from a human donor in good health.

The chain couples TRBV2 to TRBJ2-1. The CDR3 loop spans 12 amino acids. Germline CDR1 is SNHLY and CDR2 is FYNNEI. This CDR3 is CASGRAYNEQFF.

The chain links TRBV29-1 to TRBJ2-7. CDR1 and CDR2 from the germline V gene are SQVTM and ANQGSEA. This CDR3 region has 13 residues. The chain's CDR3 is CSVEGAPNYEQYF.

Judged by frequency, this clonotype is medium-sized. The chain employs TRBV29-1 and TRBJ1-1; TCRdb returns TRBD1, unconfirmable since there is no DNA. CDR1 and CDR2 (germline): SQVTM, ANQGSEA. The CDR3 has 18 residues. The CDR3 spells CSVDPDRSTSQMNTEAFF.

The chain joins TRBV5-1 to TRBJ1-5. CDR3 length: 16 residues. Germline V gene lookup returns CDR1 SGHRS and CDR2 YFSETQ. CDR3 in amino acids: CASSGEDASGNQPQHF.

This clonotype ranks as medium-sized (0.01 to 0.1%) in terms of frequency. This chain links TRBV28 with TRBJ2-7. Germline assignment: CDR1 MDHEN and CDR2 SYDVKM. This CDR3 has 13 residues. CDR3 protein: CASSRQDLFEQYF.

J is TRBJ1-2 and V is TRBV19. This CDR3 has 13 residues. Germline-derived CDR1 and CDR2 are LNHDA and SQIVND (reference sequence). Here the CDR3 reads CASSISLRHGYTF.

V is TRBV27 and J is TRBJ1-1; TCRdb lists TRBD1, though no DNA is available to test this call. Germline CDR1 and CDR2: MNHEY and SMNVEV (reference sequence). The CDR3 is 13 amino acids. The CDR3 sequence is CASTRSVGTEAFF.

This chain joins TRBV19 and TRBJ2-7; TCRdb's D call, TRBD1, is unchecked because there is no DNA. The CDR3 is 14 amino acids. The germline V gene has CDR1 LNHDA and CDR2 SQIVND (reference sequence). The CDR3 sequence is CASSIGQGAYEQYF.

This chain uses TRBV20-1 with TRBJ2-7; the TRBD1 assignment by TCRdb is unverifiable without DNA. This CDR3 is built from 11 residues. CDR1 is DFQATT, CDR2 SNEGSKA, per germline (reference sequence). CDR3 sequence: CSATLQGEQYF.

Judged by frequency, this clonotype is medium-sized. The chain combines TRBV29-1 with TRBJ2-5; TCRdb picks TRBD2, but there is no DNA to check that call. Germline V gene lookup returns CDR1 SQVTM and CDR2 ANQGSEA. This CDR3 contains 15 residues. The CDR3 protein is CSVPGGAGGFGTQYF.

The chain links TRBV24-1 to TRBJ2-7; the D call of TRBD1 rests on TCRdb alone, since no DNA is present to check it. CDR3 length equals 13 residues. CDR1 KGHDR and CDR2 SFDVKD come from the germline V gene. This chain's CDR3 is CATSDPGSYEQYF.

Considering frequency, this clonotype is medium-sized. This chain links TRBV15 with TRBJ2-3. The CDR3 has 14 amino acids. CDR1 is LNHNV and CDR2 is YYDKDF in the germline V gene (reference sequence). CDR3 protein: CATSRVSVTDTQYF.

Its frequency marks this clonotype as medium-sized (0.01 to 0.1%). The chain couples TRBV27 to TRBJ1-6; TCRdb's D call, TRBD1, is unchecked because there is no DNA. This CDR3 comprises 15 residues. Germline CDR1 is MNHEY and CDR2 is SMNVEV (reference sequence). CDR3 sequence reads: CASRAVDRGNSPLHF.

This chain uses TRBV4-2 with TRBJ1-5; TCRdb's D call, TRBD1, is unchecked because there is no DNA. Germline CDR1 reads LGHNA; CDR2 reads YNFKEQ. The CDR3 runs 15 residues. CDR3 in amino acids: CASSQERGSNQPQHF.

The CDR3 sequence is CASTRRLFDQPQHF. This chain joins TRBV19 and TRBJ1-5. The germline V gene encodes CDR1 LNHDA and CDR2 SQIVND (reference sequence). The CDR3 is 14 residues long.

V and J are TRBV7-9 and TRBJ2-1; TCRdb names TRBD1, which stays unverified in the absence of DNA. Germline values: CDR1 SEHNR, CDR2 FQNEAQ (reference sequence). This CDR3 has 14 amino acids. The CDR3 sequence: CASSPPTAYNEQFF.

The chain couples TRBV5-4 to TRBJ2-1. The CDR3 is 12 residues long. Germline V lookup: CDR1 SGHNT, CDR2 YYREEE (reference sequence). CDR3 sequence: CASRDGFNEQFF. The whole variable domain, filled in from reference TRBV5-4 and TRBJ2-1, reads ETGVTQSPTHLIKTRGQQVTLRCSSQSGHNTVSWYQQALGQGPQFIFQYYREEENGRGNFPPRFSGLQFPNYSSELNVNALELDDSALYLCASRDGFNEQFFGPGTRLTVL.

This chain connects TRBV19 to TRBJ2-5. Germline assignment: CDR1 LNHDA and CDR2 SQIVND (reference sequence). This CDR3 region has 12 residues. CDR3 sequence: CASSTGSETQYF.

CDR3 residues: CANSEAGGNNEQFF. This chain joins TRBV28 and TRBJ2-1; with no DNA, the TCRdb D assignment of TRBD2 cannot be verified. Germline CDR1 is MDHEN and CDR2 is SYDVKM. This CDR3 spans 14 amino acids.

This clonotype is classed as medium-sized by frequency. V gene TRBV7-2 combines with J gene TRBJ2-5. CDR3 length equals 11 residues. Germline assignment: CDR1 SGHTA and CDR2 FQGNSA. The CDR3 region is CASSLDWTQYF.